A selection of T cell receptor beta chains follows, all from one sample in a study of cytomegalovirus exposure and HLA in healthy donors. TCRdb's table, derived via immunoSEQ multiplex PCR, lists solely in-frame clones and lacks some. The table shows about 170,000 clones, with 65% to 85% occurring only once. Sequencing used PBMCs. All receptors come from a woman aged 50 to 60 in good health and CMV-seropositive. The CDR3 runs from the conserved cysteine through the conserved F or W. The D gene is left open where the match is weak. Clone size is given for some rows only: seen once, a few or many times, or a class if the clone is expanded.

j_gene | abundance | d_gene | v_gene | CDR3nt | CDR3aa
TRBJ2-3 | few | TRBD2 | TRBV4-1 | TGCGCCAGCAGCCAAGAAGCGGGGACAGATACGCAGTATTTT | CASSQEAGTDTQYF
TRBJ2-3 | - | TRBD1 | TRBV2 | TGTGCCAGCAGTGATGGCAGGGGGCGAGACGCAGATACGCAGTATTTT | CASSDGRGRDADTQYF
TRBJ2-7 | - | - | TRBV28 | TGTGCCAGCAGTTCCATCGACACTTACGAGCAGTACTTC | CASSSIDTYEQYF
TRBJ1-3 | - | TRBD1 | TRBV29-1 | TGCAGCGCACAGGGGGCTGGAAACACCATATATTTT | CSAQGAGNTIYF
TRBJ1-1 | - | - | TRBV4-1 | TGCGCCAGCAGCCAGAACAGGGTTTTGAAAAACACTGAAGCTTTCTTT | CASSQNRVLKNTEAFF
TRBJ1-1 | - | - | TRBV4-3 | TGCGCCAGCAGCCAGGGCAGGGGCGCGAACACTGAAGCTTTCTTT | CASSQGRGANTEAFF
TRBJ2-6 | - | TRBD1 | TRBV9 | TGTGCCAGCAGCTCCAGACAGGGTAGGACTGGGGCCAACGTCCTGACTTTC | CASSSRQGRTGANVLTF
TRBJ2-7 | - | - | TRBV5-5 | TGTGCCAGCAGCTTGACTTCCTACGAGCAGTACTTC | CASSLTSYEQYF
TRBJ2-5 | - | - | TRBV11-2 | TGTGCCAGCAGCCTAGGTCGAGAGACCCAGTACTTC | CASSLGRETQYF
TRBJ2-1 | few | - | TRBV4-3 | TGCGCCAGCAGCCAAGGACAGGTAATGGTCGGTGATGAGCAGTTCTTC | CASSQGQVMVGDEQFF
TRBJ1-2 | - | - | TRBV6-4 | TGTGCCAGCAGTGCAGAAGCAGGGTCTTATGGCTACCCCTTC | CASSAEAGSYGYPF
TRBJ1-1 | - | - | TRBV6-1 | TGTGCCAGCAGTCAGGGGTCCTTCACTGAAGCTTTCTTT | CASSQGSFTEAFF
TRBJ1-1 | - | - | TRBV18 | TGTGCCAGCTCGTACAGTTCCTACACTGAAGCTTTCTTT | CASSYSSYTEAFF
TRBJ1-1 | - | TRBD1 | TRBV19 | TGTGCCAGCGCTAGGACAGGGTATTACGTGGCTTTCTTT | CASARTGYYVAFF
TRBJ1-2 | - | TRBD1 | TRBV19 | TGTGCCAGTAGTATCGTACAGGGGGCGCATGGCTACACCTTC | CASSIVQGAHGYTF
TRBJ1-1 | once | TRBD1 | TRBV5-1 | TGCGCCAGCAGCTTGGGGGACAGGGGGCAGAGGGCGCCGGAAGCTTTCTTT | CASSLGDRGQRAPEAFF
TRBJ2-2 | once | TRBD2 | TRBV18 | TGTGCCAGCTCACCCTGGACTAGCGGGAACACCGGGGAGCTGTTTTTT | CASSPWTSGNTGELFF
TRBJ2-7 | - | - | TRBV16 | TGTGCCAGCAGCCAATCTTATATCTACGAGCAGTACTTC | CASSQSYIYEQYF
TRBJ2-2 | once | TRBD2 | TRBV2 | TGTGCCAGCAGGGAACTAGCGGTGGACACCGGGGAGCTGTTTTTT | CASRELAVDTGELFF
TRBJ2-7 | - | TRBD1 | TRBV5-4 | TGTGCCAGCAGCCGGGACAGGGGGATCTCCTACGAGCAGTACTTC | CASSRDRGISYEQYF
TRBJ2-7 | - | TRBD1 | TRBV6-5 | TGTGCCAGCCGCCCGACAGGGGCGGCCTACGAGCAGTACTTC | CASRPTGAAYEQYF
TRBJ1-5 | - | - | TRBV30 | TGTGCCTGGAGTGCATCGGTGGCAGGTAGGGGATTCTATAGCAATCAGCCCCAGCATTTT | CAWSASVAGRGFYSNQPQHF
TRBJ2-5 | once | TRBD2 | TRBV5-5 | TGTGCCAGCAGCTTCGGCCTGCGGGAGAGGAGAGAGACCCAGTACTTC | CASSFGLRERRETQYF
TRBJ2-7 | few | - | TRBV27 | TGTGCCAGCAGTTTAACCGGGGGTGGGGCCTACGAGCAGTACTTC | CASSLTGGGAYEQYF
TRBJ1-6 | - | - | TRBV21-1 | TGTGCCAGCAGCACCCCTAAGCCCGGGGGGTATGGTAATTCACCCCTCCACTTT | CASSTPKPGGYGNSPLHF
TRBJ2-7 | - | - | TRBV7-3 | TGTGCCAGCAGCTTAGGCATCCTTGTTTTAAGGCACCGGACTGCCGGCTACGAGCAGTACTTC | CASSLGILVLRHRTAGYEQYF
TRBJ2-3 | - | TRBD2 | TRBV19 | TGTGCCAGTAGTATAGCCCTAGCGGGGGCAGATACGCAGTATTTT | CASSIALAGADTQYF
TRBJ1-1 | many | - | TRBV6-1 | TGTGCCACCCGACCTGGACAGCTGAACACTGAAGCTTTCTTT | CATRPGQLNTEAFF
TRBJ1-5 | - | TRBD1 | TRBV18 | TGTGCCAGCTCACCGACAGGGGGTCAGCCCCAGCATTTT | CASSPTGGQPQHF
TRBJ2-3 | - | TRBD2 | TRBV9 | TGTGCCAGCAGCGTAGAGAGCGGGGGTAGCACAGATACGCAGTATTTT | CASSVESGGSTDTQYF
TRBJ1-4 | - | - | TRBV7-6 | TGTGCCAGTCGCGGGCTCGGCTTTGAAAAACTGTTTTTT | CASRGLGFEKLFF
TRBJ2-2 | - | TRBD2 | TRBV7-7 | TGTGCTAGCAGCCCCACAGCGGGAGGGGGGAACACCGGGGAGCTGTTTTTT | CASSPTAGGGNTGELFF
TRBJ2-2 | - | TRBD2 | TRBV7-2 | TGTGCCAGCAGCTCGACTAGCGGGGGGGCCGGGGAGCTGTTTTTT | CASSSTSGGAGELFF
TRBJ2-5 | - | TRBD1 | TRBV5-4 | TGTGCCAGCAGCTTGACGCCTGACAGGGAAGAGACCCAGTACTTC | CASSLTPDREETQYF
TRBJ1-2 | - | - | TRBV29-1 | TGCAGCGCCAATGGATCCGGGGGAGGACCCTACTATGGCTACACCTTC | CSANGSGGGPYYGYTF
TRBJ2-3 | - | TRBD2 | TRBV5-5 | TGTGCCAGCAGCTTGGCTAGCGGGGGGGCAGATACGCAGTATTTT | CASSLASGGADTQYF
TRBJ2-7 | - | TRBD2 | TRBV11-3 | TGTGCCAGCAGCGGCGGGAGCTCCTACGAGCAGTACTTC | CASSGGSSYEQYF
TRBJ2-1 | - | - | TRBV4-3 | TGCGCCAGCAGCCAAGGAATCGGGACTCGAAGCAACAATGAGCAGTTCTTC | CASSQGIGTRSNNEQFF
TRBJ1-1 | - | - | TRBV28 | TGTGCCAGCAGACCCGTACTGGCAGGGGCTGAAGCTTTCTTT | CASRPVLAGAEAFF
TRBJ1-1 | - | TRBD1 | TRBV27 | TGTGCCAGCAGTTTATTAGCAGGGGGCGGCACTGAAGCTTTCTTT | CASSLLAGGGTEAFF
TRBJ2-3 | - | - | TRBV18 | TGTGCCAGCTCACCACTAGAGGCCACCTATACTAGCACAGATACGCAGTATTTT | CASSPLEATYTSTDTQYF
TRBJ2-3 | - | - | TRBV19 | TGTGCCAGTAGTGTGACAGGCACAGATACGCAGTATTTT | CASSVTGTDTQYF
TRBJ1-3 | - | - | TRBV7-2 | TGTGCCAGCAGCTCGAGGGTACAGGGAAGGGGAAACACCATATATTTT | CASSSRVQGRGNTIYF
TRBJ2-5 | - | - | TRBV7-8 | TGTGCCAGCAGCTCCGGGACTCCGAGAGGAGAGACCCAGTACTTC | CASSSGTPRGETQYF
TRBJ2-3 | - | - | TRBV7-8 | TGTGCCAGCAGCTTAGCACCTAGCTTAGATACGCAGTATTTT | CASSLAPSLDTQYF
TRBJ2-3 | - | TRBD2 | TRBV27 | TGTGCCAGCAGGCCAGCTGCGGGGGGCGCCAACACAGATACGCAGTATTTT | CASRPAAGGANTDTQYF
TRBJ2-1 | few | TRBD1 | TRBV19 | TGTGCCAGTAGCGGGACAGGGGGGGAGCGTGAGCAGTTCTTC | CASSGTGGEREQFF
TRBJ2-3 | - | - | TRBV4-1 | TGCGCCAGCAGCCAGGGCGCCTCTAGCACAGATACGCAGTATTTT | CASSQGASSTDTQYF
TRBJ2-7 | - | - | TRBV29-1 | TGCAGCGTTGAAGAAAGGAGGGGCATTGGGTACGAGCAGTACTTC | CSVEERRGIGYEQYF
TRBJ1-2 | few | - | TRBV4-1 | TGCGCCAGCAGCCAAGAGGTCAGGGGATATGGCTACACCTTC | CASSQEVRGYGYTF
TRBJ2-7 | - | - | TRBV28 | TGTGCCAGCAGTTTGAGACAGCTCTCCTACGAGCAGTACTTC | CASSLRQLSYEQYF
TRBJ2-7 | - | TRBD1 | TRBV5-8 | TGTGCCAGCAGCTTGGGACAGGGTGGCTACGAGCAGTACTTC | CASSLGQGGYEQYF
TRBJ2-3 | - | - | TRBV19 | TGTGCCAGTAGTATTTTTGACAGGCGGGCCGATACGCAGTATTTT | CASSIFDRRADTQYF